The 11 T cell receptor beta chains given below trace back to one sample, sequenced in a study of shared clonotypes between healthy human individuals. Repertoires were generated with immunoSEQ multiplex PCR, while TCRdb's copy carries only in-frame clones and drops some. This sample has 1.5 million to 1.9 million clones, with 95% to 99% found just once. Sequencing was performed on naive CD4+ T cells sorted from blood. Stated subset: CD45RA+ positively selected. All receptors derive from a man aged 25 to 45 in good health.

The chain combines TRBV27 with TRBJ2-2; either TRBD1 or TRBD2 may supply D (6 bases each). This CDR3 has 14 amino acids. The germline CDR1 and CDR2 sequences are MNHEY and SMNVEV (reference sequence). V gave up 5 bases and J gave up 6 bases, with 13 bases separating them. This CDR3 reads CASSLTGRSGELFF. The CDR3 DNA reads TGTGCCAGCAGTCTTACAGGGAGGTCCGGGGAGCTGTTTTTT.

The chain combines TRBV7-2 with TRBJ2-7, with 8 bases that match TRBD1. CDR3 length equals 15 residues. CDR1 and CDR2 from the germline V gene are SGHTA and FQGNSA. V gave up 2 bases and J gave up 2 bases; unmatched junction bases: 5. Written as DNA, the CDR3 is TGTGCCAGCAGCTTACGACAGGGGATGGCCTACGAGCAGTACTTC. Amino acids: CASSLRQGMAYEQYF.

This clone has a single count. The gene calls are TRBV6-5 and TRBJ1-1; D is possibly TRBD1 (5 bases). The V end lost 7 bases, the J end lost 7 bases, and 19 bases lay between the germline ends. Germline CDR1 reads MNHEY; CDR2 reads SVGAGI. The CDR3 has 14 residues. The CDR3 loop is CASNHPGDQIEAFF. The CDR3 DNA is TGTGCCAGCAATCACCCGGGGGACCAGATTGAAGCTTTCTTT.

The chain uses TRBV29-1 and TRBJ1-1; possible D gene TRBD1, 6 bases. Germline CDR1 and CDR2: SQVTM and ANQGSEA. This CDR3 comprises 14 residues. Trimming shortened V by 6 bases and J by 0 bases, and 14 bases separated the two germline ends. The CDR3 region is CSVRPDSLNTEAFF. The CDR3 DNA sequence: TGCAGCGTGAGACCGGACAGCCTGAACACTGAAGCTTTCTTT.

J is TRBJ2-2 and V is TRBV10-3; a weak D match, TRBD2 (6 bases). Germline CDR1 is ENHRY and CDR2 is SYGVKD. Deletions cut 6 bases from V and 8 bases from J, with 16 bases between. The CDR3 is made up of 14 amino acids. The DNA of the CDR3 is TGTGCCATCAGCGACGGGACTTTTTTTGGGGAGCTGTTTTTT. This gives the protein CAISDGTFFGELFF.

V usage is TRBV4-3 and J usage is TRBJ2-1, with 8 bases aligning to TRBD2. The CDR3 covers 16 residues. Germline V gene sequence: CDR1 LGHNA, CDR2 YSLEER. V was clipped by 0 bases and J by 1 base; unmatched bases: 2. CDR3 DNA sequence: TGCGCCAGCAGCCAAGATTTAGCGGGGTCCTACAATGAGCAGTTCTTC. It yields the protein CASSQDLAGSYNEQFF.

The rearrangement uses TRBV6-5 and TRBJ1-2, with a tentative D call TRBD1 (5 bases). Deletions cut 5 bases from V and 8 bases from J, with 21 bases between. The CDR3 runs to 15 residues. Germline V lookup: CDR1 MNHEY, CDR2 SVGAGI. The CDR3 region is CASSRPPGPAEGYTF. CDR3 DNA sequence: TGTGCCAGCAGTCGCCCACCGGGACCGGCGGAGGGCTACACCTTC.

V is TRBV5-4 and J is TRBJ2-4; 10 nucleotides line up with TRBD2. The CDR3 runs 17 residues. V lost 0 bases, J lost 8 bases, and 11 bases stayed unmatched. Germline V gene lookup returns CDR1 SGHNT and CDR2 YYREEE (reference sequence). As DNA, the CDR3 is TGTGCCAGCAGCTTGGGCGGGGTAGCGGGAGGCCCACACATTCAGTACTTC. This translates into CASSLGGVAGGPHIQYF.

This chain uses TRBV30 with TRBJ2-7, with 9 bases matching TRBD2. The V segment lost 1 base and the J segment 5 bases; nucleotides outside the gene matches: 6. From germline, CDR1 is GTSNPN and CDR2 SVGIG (reference sequence). There are 14 residues in the CDR3. CDR3 in DNA: TGTGCCTGGAGTGGTCTTAGCGGGAGCCACGAGCAGTACTTC. Protein sequence: CAWSGLSGSHEQYF.

A note on this clone: Different DNA sequences within this sample yield the same CDR3. CDR3 coding DNA: TGCGCCAGCAGCTTGGCCGGACTTGGCAGCACAGATACGCAGTATTTT. Translated: CASSLAGLGSTDTQYF. The V and J genes are TRBV5-1 and TRBJ2-3; possible D gene TRBD2, 5 bases. With 0 bases removed from V and 0 bases from J, the gap between germline ends came to 11 bases. Germline V gives CDR1 SGHRS, CDR2 YFSETQ. This CDR3 spans 16 amino acids.

The chain has TRBV5-1 and TRBJ1-3; D uncertain. Germline lookup yields CDR1 SGHRS and CDR2 YFSETQ. Trimming stripped 2 bases from V and 3 bases from J, with 6 bases between. The CDR3 runs to 13 residues. The CDR3 region has the DNA TGCGCCAGCAGCTTCCCCGGTGGAAACACCATATATTTT. It encodes CASSFPGGNTIYF.